Listed below are T cell receptor beta chains from one sample, sequenced in a study of shared clonotypes between healthy human individuals. The data were produced by immunoSEQ multiplex PCR, yet TCRdb's version contains in-frame clones alone and is incomplete. The sample records about 2.2 million clones, approximately 94% being singletons. Source material: naive CD8+ T cells from PBMCs. Every receptor here comes from a young man in good health. Some clones in this sample may be carry-over from other donors' samples. The CDR3 runs from the conserved cysteine through the conserved F or W. D genes are given only for firm matches. For some rows the clone size is stated as once, few or many, or as a class when expanded; others skip it.

clone_size,d_call,v_call,j_call,cdr3_nt,cdr3_aa
once,TRBD2,TRBV9,TRBJ2-1,TGTGCCAGCAGTCCTAGCGGACTAGCGAGGGATGAGCAGTTCTTC,CASSPSGLARDEQFF
.,.,TRBV7-9,TRBJ1-4,TGTGCCAGCAGCTCGCGACAGGTCCTCTATGCAACTAATGAAAAACTGTTTTTT,CASSSRQVLYATNEKLFF
.,.,TRBV14,TRBJ2-5,TGTGCCAGCAGCCAAGACAACTTCTTAGAGGAGACCCAGTACTTC,CASSQDNFLEETQYF
.,.,TRBV7-9,TRBJ2-7,TGTGCCAGCAGCTCCCTCCGCGGGGAGCAGTACTTC,CASSSLRGEQYF
.,.,TRBV13,TRBJ1-5,TGTGCCAGCAGCCCAGGGATTAATCAGCCCCAGCATTTT,CASSPGINQPQHF
.,TRBD2,TRBV28,TRBJ2-7,TGTGCCAGCAGTTGGGCTAGCGGAGGCTCGTACGAGCAGTACTTC,CASSWASGGSYEQYF
.,TRBD1,TRBV10-3,TRBJ1-1,TGTGCCATCAGTGAGAAGACAGGGGTGAACACTGAAGCTTTCTTT,CAISEKTGVNTEAFF
.,.,TRBV9,TRBJ1-1,TGTGCCAGCAGCGCCGCTCGGAACACTGAAGCTTTCTTT,CASSAARNTEAFF
.,.,TRBV6-1,TRBJ2-3,TGTGCCAGCAGTGAATTTGGAGGGGGCGGAGATACGCAGTATTTT,CASSEFGGGGDTQYF
.,.,TRBV28,TRBJ1-5,TGTGCCAGCAGTTTAGACGGACATAGCAATCAGCCCCAGCATTTT,CASSLDGHSNQPQHF
once,.,TRBV25-1,TRBJ2-3,TGTGCCAGCAGTGTCGGGGATACGCAGTATTTT,CASSVGDTQYF
.,.,TRBV7-9,TRBJ1-4,TGTGCCAGCAGCGGCCCAGGGGAGGGAAATGAAAAACTGTTTTTT,CASSGPGEGNEKLFF
.,TRBD2,TRBV30,TRBJ2-1,TGTGCCTGGACGGAGGGAGGGCCGGGCAATGAGCAGTTCTTC,CAWTEGGPGNEQFF
.,.,TRBV27,TRBJ2-5,TGTGCCAGCAGTCTCCGACAGGATTTTGGTGGGCAAGAGACCCAGTACTTC,CASSLRQDFGGQETQYF
once,.,TRBV27,TRBJ1-1,TGTGCCAGCAGTGCCCCGACACCTAACACTGAAGCTTTCTTT,CASSAPTPNTEAFF
once,.,TRBV5-4,TRBJ1-1,TGTGCCAGCAGCTTGGAGGTACAGTCGCGGTGGCCTGAAGCTTTCTTT,CASSLEVQSRWPEAFF
.,.,TRBV11-2,TRBJ1-1,TGTGCCAGCAGCTCTCCACAGGGTTGGAGGACTGAAGCTTTCTTT,CASSSPQGWRTEAFF
.,.,TRBV28,TRBJ1-5,TGTGCCAGCAGTTACCCGGAGGGGGTTCATCAGCCCCAGCATTTT,CASSYPEGVHQPQHF
.,.,TRBV7-6,TRBJ2-3,TGTGCCAGCAGCTTCCTCGGCGAGAGGACAGATACGCAGTATTTT,CASSFLGERTDTQYF
.,.,TRBV7-9,TRBJ1-1,TGTGCCAGCAGCTTAGTTGCAGGGATGAACACTGAAGCTTTCTTT,CASSLVAGMNTEAFF
.,.,TRBV4-3,TRBJ1-2,TGCGCCAGCGGGCCCACAGAAGGGTATGGCTACACCTTC,CASGPTEGYGYTF
.,.,TRBV28,TRBJ2-7,TGTGCCAGCAGTCCGCGATTAGCGGACTACCCCTACGAGCAGTACTTC,CASSPRLADYPYEQYF
.,TRBD1,TRBV4-3,TRBJ1-4,TGCGCCAGCAGCCAAGGGACAGGGCGGCGGGAAAAACTGTTTTTT,CASSQGTGRREKLFF
.,.,TRBV6-5,TRBJ2-1,TGTGCCAGCACTCCAGGGAACAATGAGCAGTTCTTC,CASTPGNNEQFF
.,TRBD1,TRBV19,TRBJ1-1,TGTGCCAGTAGTATTAGAGGACAGGGGGCTGCTGAAGCTTTCTTT,CASSIRGQGAAEAFF
.,.,TRBV15,TRBJ1-4,TGTGCCACCAGCAGAGTTCGGGGAGGTGAAAAACTGTTTTTT,CATSRVRGGEKLFF
.,TRBD1,TRBV5-5,TRBJ1-2,TGTGCCAGCAGATCAATCCCGGGACAGGCCGATGGCTACACCTTC,CASRSIPGQADGYTF
.,.,TRBV28,TRBJ1-5,TGTGCCAGCAGCCCATACAGGGAGAGCAATCAGCCCCAGCATTTT,CASSPYRESNQPQHF
.,.,TRBV7-8,TRBJ2-2,TGTGCCAGCAGCTTTCTCCTGCGAATAACCGGGGAGCTGTTTTTT,CASSFLLRITGELFF
.,TRBD2,TRBV5-6,TRBJ2-1,TGTGCCAGCAGCTTGGTCCCTAGCGGCAATGAGCAGTTCTTC,CASSLVPSGNEQFF
.,TRBD1,TRBV6-6,TRBJ1-5,TGTGCCAGCAGCTATGGGACAGGGCGCAATCAGCCCCAGCATTTT,CASSYGTGRNQPQHF
.,.,TRBV21-1,TRBJ2-5,TGTGCCAGCAGGCCTTTCCGGGAGTCCCAGTACTTC,CASRPFRESQYF
.,TRBD2,TRBV9,TRBJ2-3,TGTGCCAGCAGCGTAGCTTTAGCGGGAGGGGGCACAGATACGCAGTATTTT,CASSVALAGGGTDTQYF
.,.,TRBV7-3,TRBJ1-1,TGTGCCAGCCATGGTGTGACTGAAGCTTTCTTT,CASHGVTEAFF
few,.,TRBV7-9,TRBJ1-1,TGTGCCAGCAGCTTAGTCACGGGGAACACTGAAGCTTTCTTT,CASSLVTGNTEAFF
.,TRBD1,TRBV7-9,TRBJ2-5,TGTGCCAGCAGACTGACAGGGGATCGGACCCAGTACTTC,CASRLTGDRTQYF
few,.,TRBV28,TRBJ1-5,TGTGCCAGCAGTTTTCGACGGGATAGCAATCAGCCCCAGCATTTT,CASSFRRDSNQPQHF
.,.,TRBV7-3,TRBJ2-2,TGTGCCAGCAGTCCGGGACTTGCCGGGGAGCTGTTTTTT,CASSPGLAGELFF
.,.,TRBV28,TRBJ2-3,TGTGCCAGCAGCCCCCCATATTCAGATACGCAGTATTTT,CASSPPYSDTQYF
few,.,TRBV6-6,TRBJ2-1,TGTGCCAGCGGGGGAAATGAGCAGTTCTTC,CASGGNEQFF
.,.,TRBV4-3,TRBJ2-4,TGCGCCAGCAGCCAAGATCGGACACCCTGGGACATTCAGTACTTC,CASSQDRTPWDIQYF
.,.,TRBV28,TRBJ2-1,TGTGCCAGCAGTTTAGGGTTAAGCTCCTACAATGAGCAGTTCTTC,CASSLGLSSYNEQFF
.,.,TRBV19,TRBJ1-4,TGTGCCAGTAGTATTCTACAGTGGGGAAGTGAAAAACTGTTTTTT,CASSILQWGSEKLFF
.,TRBD2,TRBV10-3,TRBJ2-5,TGTGCCAGTAGCGGGAATCAAGAGACCCAGTACTTC,CASSGNQETQYF
few,TRBD1,TRBV19,TRBJ1-2,TGTGCCAGTACCCCGGGGACAGGGTGGTATGGCTACACCTTC,CASTPGTGWYGYTF
.,.,TRBV20-1,TRBJ2-3,TGCAGTGCTAGGGATGATACGCAGTATTTT,CSARDDTQYF
.,TRBD1,TRBV7-6,TRBJ1-4,TGTGCCAGCAGCTTAGGGACAGGGGGCGCCTGGGCCGAAAAACTGTTTTTT,CASSLGTGGAWAEKLFF
.,.,TRBV9,TRBJ2-2,TGTGCCAGCAGCGTAGCTACGGCAGGTTATAGCACCGGGGAGCTGTTTTTT,CASSVATAGYSTGELFF
.,.,TRBV30,TRBJ1-1,TGTGCCTGGACCCACAGGGTAGGAGCTTTCTTT,CAWTHRVGAFF
.,.,TRBV7-9,TRBJ2-7,TGTGCCAGCAGCTCGATACTAGGTGGCGAGCAGTACTTC,CASSSILGGEQYF
.,.,TRBV5-4,TRBJ2-3,TGTGCCAGCAGCTTTAAGGGGAGCCTAATTGATACGCAGTATTTT,CASSFKGSLIDTQYF
.,TRBD2,TRBV27,TRBJ2-4,TGTGCCAGCAGTTTAGGGGCGGGAGTAGCCAAAAACATTCAGTACTTC,CASSLGAGVAKNIQYF
.,.,TRBV9,TRBJ1-1,TGTGCCAGCGGGGAATCCGGGGGGCCGAACACTGAAGCTTTCTTT,CASGESGGPNTEAFF